The T cell receptor beta chain described here comes from a study of cytomegalovirus exposure and HLA in healthy donors. Study-wide points: The classifier, whose performance was assessed in both the original and validation cohorts, reportedly diagnosed cytomegalovirus status with high specificity and sensitivity.

In this sample, this clone turned up once. Its target is unknown. V lost 10 bases and J lost 9; bases outside the gene matches: 12. CDR3 size: 15 residues. From germline, CDR1 is LNHDA and CDR2 SQIVND (reference sequence). Vbeta (60) and Jbeta (13) primers were used in the PCR. Assay used: immunoSEQ multiplex PCR; TCRdb lists only in-frame clones, some missing. The repertoire has under 150,000 clones, around 84% of them found once; the top ten carry about 3%. The sequence derives from a man aged 40-55 years in good health and CMV-seropositive. This chain uses TRBV19 with TRBJ2-1; 13 bases agree with TRBD2. Sample: PBMCs. CDR3 loop: CATNSAGLAGVEQFF. For the CDR3, the DNA is TGTGCCACCAACTCTGCCGGACTAGCGGGAGTTGAGCAGTTCTTC.